One TCR beta chain is described in this entry. The antigen is undetermined. V lost 3 bases and J lost 8, with 13 bases in between. The CDR3 runs to 13 residues. Germline V gene lookup returns CDR1 SEHNR and CDR2 FQNEAQ (reference sequence). This record comes from a study of cytomegalovirus exposure and HLA in healthy donors. Findings and caveats of the study: Researchers counted roughly 150 TCR beta chains as cytomegalovirus-associated. A few CMV-associated chains were confirmed in vitro to be specific for CMV antigens.

Assay used: immunoSEQ multiplex PCR; TCRdb lists only in-frame clones, some missing. The sample holds about 130,000 clones, roughly 89% seen once. This chain uses TRBV7-9 with TRBJ1-1; weak D call: TRBD1 (6 bases). Sequencing was performed on PBMCs. This receptor was obtained from a woman between 18 and 29 years old in good health and CMV-seropositive. CDR3 protein: CASSFLGGQEAFF. The CDR3 DNA sequence: TGTGCCAGCAGCTTTTTAGGCGGACAGGAAGCTTTCTTT.